Following are 10 T cell receptor beta chains from one sample sequenced in a study of tumor-infiltrating lymphocytes in primary liver carcinoma. Scientists recovered RNA and DNA together from about 21-30 mg of unsorted bulk tissue. TCR beta cDNA came from about 0.45 ug total RNA, primed with a constant-region primer. Three rounds of nested multiplex PCR with slightly modified ARM-PCR produced TCR beta libraries. The opening two PCR rounds, ten to eleven cycles each, paired TRBV1-TRBV30 forward primers with a C-beta reverse primer. TCRdb called the multiplex PCR reads again in MiXCR, with one record for every CDR3 protein. There are around 190,000 distinct CDR3 sequences in the sample; around four fifths occur only once, and 15% to 20% lies in the top ten. Sample: tumor tissue from primary liver carcinoma. These receptors came from a man aged 40-50 years with primary liver carcinoma and hepatitis B virus infection.

On this clonotype itself: This clone may be a read error of a much larger clone one base away. This chain links TRBV5-1 with TRBJ1-4; 9 bases are a match to TRBD1. CDR3 length: 14 amino acids. Germline-derived CDR1 and CDR2 are SGHRS and YFSETQ. This CDR3 reads CASSLQGANERLFF. As DNA, the CDR3 is TGCGCCAGCAGCTTACAGGGGGCTAATGAAAGACTGTTTTTT.

As for this clonotype: The junction and the germline gene differ at one end; a read error may be behind it. The rearrangement links TRBV6-6 to TRBJ1-1; tentative D call: TRBD1 (6 bases). The CDR3 has 13 residues. Germline loops: CDR1 MNHNY, CDR2 SVGAGI (reference sequence). The CDR3 region is CVSITRGTTEAFF. Here the CDR3 DNA reads TGTGTCAGCATCACAAGGGGGACTACTGAAGCTTTCTTT.

With respect to this clonotype: Likely a read error: the CDR3 ends without its conserved phenylalanine or tryptophan. CDR3 coding DNA: TGTGCCAACAGCCAAGGCACCGGGTCTCAGTACGAGCAGTACATC. Protein product: CANSQGTGSQYEQYI. This rearrangement joins TRBV4-2 to TRBJ2-7; D is undetermined. In germline, CDR1 is LGHNA, CDR2 YNFKEQ. The CDR3 length is 15 residues.

Worth noting for this clonotype: A much larger clone lies one base from this, so it may be a read error. The genes are TRBV5-1 and TRBJ1-5; TRBD1 is a possible D gene (5 bases). The CDR3 is 15 amino acids. The germline V and J ends were trimmed by 1 base and 5 bases, with 13 bases remaining between them. Per germline, CDR1 SGHRS and CDR2 YFSETQ. CDR3 sequence: CASSLYRGRHQPQHF. The CDR3 DNA reads TGCGCCAGCAGCTTGTACCGGGGCAGACATCAGCCCCAGCATTTT.

This clonotype was seen a handful of times. A read error may be the cause here, since a much bigger clone is one base away. The chain recombines TRBV5-4 with TRBJ2-5; D gene uncertain. The CDR3 is made up of 12 amino acids. In germline, CDR1 is SGHNT, CDR2 YYREEE (reference sequence). The CDR3 DNA is TGTTCCAGCAGCTTACCGCGCGAGACCCAGTACTTC. As protein: CSSSLPRETQYF.

This clonotype was seen once. V and J are TRBV6-5 and TRBJ2-5; perhaps TRBD1 as D (5 bases). The CDR3 runs 14 residues. Trimming shortened V by 9 bases and J by 5 bases, and 19 bases separated the two germline ends. Germline V gene lookup returns CDR1 MNHEY and CDR2 SVGAGI. The CDR3 DNA reads as TGTGCCAGAAGCTACGCATGGGGCAAGGAGACCCAGTACTTC. This translates into CARSYAWGKETQYF.

The chain couples TRBV12-3 or TRBV12-4 to TRBJ2-5; D may match TRBD1 or TRBD2 (6 bases each). V was shortened by 10 bases and J by 14 bases, with 32 bases between the two germline ends. The length of the CDR3 is 15 residues. This chain's CDR3 is CATAEVVGGLESQYF. DNA of the CDR3: TGTGCCACCGCAGAAGTGGTAGGGGGGCTTGAGAGCCAATACTTC.

This clonotype was seen once. The junction does not match germline at one end; this may be a read error. This chain connects TRBV29-1 to TRBJ2-7; TRBD2 agrees at 7 bases. Germline V lookup: CDR1 SQVTM, CDR2 ANQGSEA. This CDR3 comprises 13 residues. Written as DNA, the CDR3 is TGCAGCGTCTCAGCGGGGAGCCTCTACAAGCAGTACTTC. Its translation is CSVSAGSLYKQYF.

Points on this clonotype: The junction differs from germline at one of its ends, possibly a read error. The rearrangement joins TRBV14 to TRBJ2-1; 8 positions agree with TRBD2. This CDR3 comprises 16 residues. CDR1 is SGHDN and CDR2 is FVKESK in the germline V gene. Here the CDR3 DNA reads TGTACCAGCAGTGCCGTAGCGGGACGTGTAAACAGTGAGCAGTTCTTC. This codes for CTSSAVAGRVNSEQFF.

Turning to this clonotype: One end of the junction varies from germline; a read error may be responsible. J is TRBJ2-7 and V is TRBV6-2 or TRBV6-3, with D perhaps matching TRBD2 (6 bases). Looked up from germline, CDR1 is MNHEY and CDR2 is SVGEGT. This CDR3 has 15 amino acids. This chain's CDR3 is CANSTPTGGGYERYF. CDR3 coding DNA: TGTGCCAACAGCACTCCGACTGGCGGAGGGTACGAGCGGTACTTC.